Below are 17 T cell receptor beta chains sequenced from a single sample in a study of beta chain features in type 1 diabetes. General observations from the study: Shorter TCRB CDR3s, moderately but significantly so, were found in Type 1 diabetes patients in all four CD4+ subsets.

These receptors have no known antigen. The entirety of the isolated RNA underwent reverse transcription, so expressed TCRB transcripts were sequenced. Assay: immunoSEQ multiplex PCR; the TCRdb copy retains only in-frame clones and omits some. The sample lists about 340,000 clones; approximately 9.9% were seen once. The sample was central memory CD4+ T cells from blood. The receptors shown here come from a man in his thirties or forties with type 1 diabetes.

This clone turned up a few times. This sequence joins TRBV4-3 and TRBJ1-2; D perhaps matches TRBD1 (6 bases). Germline-derived CDR1 and CDR2 are LGHNA and YSLEER. CDR3 length equals 14 residues. The V end lost 1 base, the J end lost 1 base, and 7 bases lay between the germline ends. Written as DNA, the CDR3 is TGCGCCAGCAGCCAAGGACAGGTTAACTATGGCTACACCTTC. Translation gives CASSQGQVNYGYTF.

This clone came up a few times. V is TRBV7-9 and J is TRBJ1-1; D possibly corresponds to TRBD1 (6 bases). Germline V lookup: CDR1 SEHNR, CDR2 FQNEAQ (reference sequence). The length of the CDR3 is 15 residues. The ends were cut back, 2 bases at V and 0 bases at J, with 10 bases in the middle. CDR3 nucleotide sequence: TGTGCCAGCAGCTTAAACGGACAGCTGAACACTGAAGCTTTCTTT. It yields the protein CASSLNGQLNTEAFF.

This clone has more than one count but fewer than ten. This chain uses TRBV7-8 with TRBJ2-5, with D perhaps matching TRBD1 (6 bases). This CDR3 region has 14 residues. CDR1 and CDR2 (germline): SGHVS, FQNEAQ. Trimming shortened V by 1 base and J by 5 bases, and 11 bases separated the two germline ends. Here the CDR3 DNA reads TGTGCCAGCAGCTTAGATCAGGGGCGGGAGACCCAGTACTTC. The encoded protein is CASSLDQGRETQYF.

The rearrangement joins TRBV7-2 to TRBJ2-7; unclear D gene. V gave up 2 bases and J gave up 6 bases, with 8 bases separating them. The germline V gene encodes CDR1 SGHTA and CDR2 FQGNSA. The CDR3 spans 12 residues. The CDR3 DNA reads as TGTGCCAGCAGCTTAACGGGTTCCGAGCAGTACTTC. Translation: CASSLTGSEQYF.

The rearrangement links TRBV7-9 to TRBJ2-5, with 9 bases that match TRBD1. Germline loops: CDR1 SEHNR, CDR2 FQNEAQ (reference sequence). The ends lost 5 bases at V and 4 bases at J; junction bases unmatched: 8. The CDR3 runs to 15 residues. The CDR3 nucleotides read TGTGCCAGCAGCCCCTGGACAGGGGAGGGAGAGACCCAGTACTTC. It encodes CASSPWTGEGETQYF.

Points on this clone: Its ends do not fully match the called genes, so a read error is possible. This chain joins TRBV7-7 and TRBJ2-5; 9 nucleotides match TRBD2. Germline V CDR1 and CDR2: SSHAT, FNYEAQ (reference sequence). This CDR3 is 14 amino acids long. CDR3 in amino acids: CASSFAGLAETQYF. The CDR3, as DNA: TGTGCTAGCAGCTTCGCCGGACTAGCGGAGACCCAGTACTTC.

The chain joins TRBV7-2 to TRBJ2-2, with TRBD1 as a possible D gene (6 bases). The germline CDR1 and CDR2 sequences are SGHTA and FQGNSA. CDR3 length: 16 residues. V lost 0 bases, J lost 3 bases, and 11 bases lay in between. The CDR3 bases are TGTGCCAGCAGCTTAGCTCGCCAGGGGTACACCGGGGAGCTGTTTTTT. It is translated as CASSLARQGYTGELFF.

The CDR3 loop is CASSLGPETSYGYTF. As DNA, the CDR3 is TGTGCCAGCAGCTTGGGGCCAGAAACTTCGTATGGCTACACCTTC. The chain has TRBV5-4 and TRBJ1-2; D remains ambiguous. There are 15 residues in the CDR3. V gave up 0 bases and J gave up 5 bases, with 14 bases separating them. Germline V gives CDR1 SGHNT, CDR2 YYREEE (reference sequence). Full variable domain (missing parts from reference TRBV5-4 and TRBJ1-2): ETGVTQSPTHLIKTRGQQVTLRCSSQSGHNTVSWYQQALGQGPQFIFQYYREEENGRGNFPPRFSGLQFPNYSSELNVNALELDDSALYLCASSLGPETSYGYTFGSGTRLTVV.

The chain is built from TRBV5-1 and TRBJ2-5; 14 bases map to TRBD2. V shed 3 bases and J 4 bases; nucleotides not matched to a gene: 8. The CDR3 totals 17 residues. From germline, CDR1 is SGHRS and CDR2 YFSETQ. This CDR3 reads CASSSGGTSGGSETQYF. DNA of the CDR3: TGCGCCAGCAGCTCCGGAGGGACTAGCGGGGGCTCAGAGACCCAGTACTTC.

This clone was seen repeatedly, ten times or more. This sample includes further DNA sequences coding for the same CDR3. The V and J genes are TRBV7-2 and TRBJ1-4; D not certain. V shed 0 bases and J shed 5 bases, with 10 bases lying between them. Germline values: CDR1 SGHTA, CDR2 FQGNSA. This CDR3 is built from 15 residues. The DNA for the CDR3 is TGTGCCAGCAGCTTAGCGTTAACAGAAAATGAAAAACTGTTTTTT. It is translated as CASSLALTENEKLFF.

The CDR3 DNA sequence: TGTGCCAGCAGCCAAGGGACGGTCCAAGAGACCCAGTACTTC. This sequence encodes CASSQGTVQETQYF. The gene calls are TRBV7-9 and TRBJ2-5; D tentatively fits TRBD1 or TRBD2 (5 bases each). Trimming removed 5 bases from V and 1 base from J, with 11 bases in between. This CDR3 contains 14 residues. Germline assignment: CDR1 SEHNR and CDR2 FQNEAQ (reference sequence).

This clone appeared many times. The gene calls are TRBV19 and TRBJ2-4, with 7 bases that match TRBD2. Losses at the gene ends were 6 bases for V and 7 bases for J; bases not matched to a gene: 9. This CDR3 has 14 residues. CDR1 LNHDA and CDR2 SQIVND come from the germline V gene (reference sequence). CDR3 in amino acids: CASSLSGGVNIQYF. The CDR3, as DNA: TGTGCCAGTAGCCTCTCGGGGGGAGTGAACATTCAGTACTTC.

This clone has a handful of counts. CDR3 sequence: CASSLALATYEQYF. The CDR3 nucleotides read TGCGCCAGCAGCTTGGCACTGGCCACCTACGAGCAGTACTTC. This rearrangement joins TRBV5-1 to TRBJ2-7; D is ambiguous. Trimming left V 0 bases short and J 2 bases short, with 9 bases between. CDR1 and CDR2 from the germline V gene are SGHRS and YFSETQ. This CDR3 is built from 14 residues.

This sequence joins TRBV30 and TRBJ2-1; 10 positions match TRBD2. The CDR3 is 15 amino acids. Per the germline V gene, CDR1 is GTSNPN and CDR2 is SVGIG (reference sequence). V shed 3 bases and J 7 bases; nucleotides not matched to a gene: 9. The CDR3 spells CAWRFPGLAFNEQFF. CDR3 DNA: TGTGCCTGGAGGTTCCCGGGACTAGCGTTTAATGAGCAGTTCTTC. Together with reference TRBV30 and TRBJ2-1, the CDR3 gives the full variable domain: SQTIHQWPATLVQPVGSPLSLECTVEGTSNPNLYWYRQAAGRGLQLLFYSVGIGQISSEVPQNLSASRPQDRQFILSSKKLLLSDSGFYLCAWRFPGLAFNEQFFGPGTRLTVL.

This clone was picked up a small number of times. The V call is TRBV29-1, the J call TRBJ2-2; TRBD1 matches 10 bases. The ends lost 6 bases at V and 2 bases at J; junction bases unmatched: 3. From germline, CDR1 is SQVTM and CDR2 ANQGSEA. The CDR3 covers 14 residues. In DNA, the CDR3 is TGCAGCGTCGACAGGGGGCCTAACACCGGGGAGCTGTTTTTT. Protein sequence: CSVDRGPNTGELFF.

The V call is TRBV5-1, the J call TRBJ1-4; no firm D call. The CDR3 is made up of 15 amino acids. V lost 0 bases and J 4 bases, leaving 10 bases between the germline ends. Germline CDR1 reads SGHRS; CDR2 reads YFSETQ. The CDR3 bases are TGCGCCAGCAGCTTGGAGTTCGGCAGTAATGAAAAACTGTTTTTT. It codes for CASSLEFGSNEKLFF.

The chain has TRBV7-9 and TRBJ2-3; 8 nucleotides agree with TRBD2. CDR1 is SEHNR, CDR2 FQNEAQ, per germline (reference sequence). There are 16 residues in the CDR3. Trimming at V came to 5 bases and at J to 3 bases, leaving 10 bases not matched to a gene. CDR3 region: CASSPRRGATTDTQYF. The CDR3, as DNA: TGTGCCAGCAGCCCAAGGCGGGGGGCTACGACAGATACGCAGTATTTT.